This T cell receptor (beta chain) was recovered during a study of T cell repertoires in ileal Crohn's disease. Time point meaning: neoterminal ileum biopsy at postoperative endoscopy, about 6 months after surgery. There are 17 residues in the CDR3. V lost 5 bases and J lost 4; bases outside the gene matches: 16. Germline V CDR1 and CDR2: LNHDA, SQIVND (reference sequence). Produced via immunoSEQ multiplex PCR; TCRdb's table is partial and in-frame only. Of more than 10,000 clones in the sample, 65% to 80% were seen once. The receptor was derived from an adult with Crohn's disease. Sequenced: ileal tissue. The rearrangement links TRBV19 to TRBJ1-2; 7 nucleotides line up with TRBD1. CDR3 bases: TGTGCCAGTAGTCTGCGGGCAGGGGGGGACCTTGGCTATGGCTACACCTTC. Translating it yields CASSLRAGGDLGYGYTF.